This TCR beta chain was retrieved from a study of shared clonotypes between healthy human individuals. There are 16 residues in the CDR3. Trimming took 4 bases from V and 0 from J; bases not matched to a gene: 8. Germline assignment: CDR1 SGHRS and CDR2 YFSETQ. Profiled with immunoSEQ multiplex PCR; TCRdb holds only in-frame clones, not every one. The sample consists of about 2.4 million clones, roughly nine tenths of them appearing once. Study-wide findings and caveats: Donor scarcity curtailed the genetic and exposure-history diversity represented herein.

Remarks on this clone: As yet, its antigen is unknown.

The J gene is TRBJ2-3, the V gene TRBV5-1; 7 positions match TRBD1. This TCR was recovered from a man aged 18 to 35 in good health. The sample comprised naive CD4+ T cells sorted from blood. Sample subset: CD45RA+ positively selected. The CDR3 DNA reads as TGCGCCAGCAGCCTACAAGGGGGCGAAAGCACAGATACGCAGTATTTT. Translation gives CASSLQGGESTDTQYF.